These T cell receptor beta chains were read from a single sample in a study of blood T cell repertoires in COVID-19. Some clones are missing from TCRdb's copy, which holds only in-frame ones; the method was immunoSEQ multiplex PCR. Of around 340,000 clones in the sample, approximately 89% were seen once. The specimen was peripheral blood. These receptors were collected from a woman aged 60-70 years with COVID-19, enrolled during active disease. CDR3s include the opening cysteine and the closing phenylalanine or tryptophan. Fields, in order: D gene, V gene, J gene, clone size, CDR3 DNA, CDR3 protein. A D gene is named only where the DNA matches it firmly. Clone size is not always given. Where it is, it says once, few, many or a class for expanded clones.

>NA|TRBV2|TRBJ1-6|NA
TGTGCCAGCAGTGAAGGCGGGTTCAAGAATTCACCCCTCCACTTT
CASSEGGFKNSPLHF
>TRBD1|TRBV9|TRBJ1-2|NA
TGTGCCAGCAGCACGGACAGGGTTGGGTATGGCTACACCTTC
CASSTDRVGYGYTF
>NA|TRBV18|TRBJ1-2|once
TGTGCCAGCTCGGCTGACGGGTACTATGGCTACACCTTC
CASSADGYYGYTF
>NA|TRBV19|TRBJ2-1|NA
TGTGCCAGTACAGAGACTTTGGGGAGTTCCTACAATGAGCAGTTCTTC
CASTETLGSSYNEQFF
>TRBD1|TRBV28|TRBJ1-4|once
TGTGCCAGCAGTAACCGGGACAGGGTAGGAAAACTGTTTTTT
CASSNRDRVGKLFF
>NA|TRBV6-6|TRBJ1-5|NA
TGTGCCAGCAGTTATAGTGGTAGGGAGAATCAGCCCCAGCATTTT
CASSYSGRENQPQHF
>NA|TRBV11-2|TRBJ1-1|once
TGTGCCAGCAGCGTAACAGAAAACACTGAAGCTTTCTTT
CASSVTENTEAFF
>NA|TRBV3-1/TRBV3-2|TRBJ1-1|NA
TGTGCCAGCAGCCAACCCCCTCGGGAAGCTTTCTTT
CASSQPPREAFF
>NA|TRBV7-2|TRBJ1-3|once
TGTGCCAGCAGCTTAGAGGCGGGCAGAGGAAACACCATATATTTT
CASSLEAGRGNTIYF
>NA|TRBV29-1|TRBJ1-2|NA
TGCAGCGTTGGGGACATCGGCTATGGCTACACCTTC
CSVGDIGYGYTF
>TRBD1|TRBV28|TRBJ1-2|NA
TGTGCCAGCAGCCTGACAGGGTTGGGTGGCTACACCTTC
CASSLTGLGGYTF
>TRBD2|TRBV7-8|TRBJ2-5|NA
TGTGCCAGCAGCCTACCGGGGGGGCGGACAAGGGAGACCCAGTACTTC
CASSLPGGRTRETQYF
>TRBD1|TRBV6-5|TRBJ2-7|NA
TGTGCCAGCAGCAGGGGACAGGGGGACGAGCAGTACTTC
CASSRGQGDEQYF
>NA|TRBV5-1|TRBJ2-5|NA
TGCGCCAGCAGACTTCAACAAGAGACCCAGTACTTC
CASRLQQETQYF
>NA|TRBV2|TRBJ1-1|NA
TGTGCCAGCTCTACGACAGGCCCGAACACTGAAGCTTTCTTT
CASSTTGPNTEAFF
>TRBD2|TRBV7-2|TRBJ2-5|NA
TGTGCCGAGCGGGGGCTCTGGGAGACCCAGTACTTC
CAERGLWETQYF
>TRBD1|TRBV28|TRBJ1-3|NA
TGTGCCAGCAGGGACAGGCAGGTTGGAAACACCATATATTTT
CASRDRQVGNTIYF
>TRBD1|TRBV2|TRBJ2-2|NA
TGTGCCAGCACCCGGACAGGGAGGAGCGGGGAGCTGTTTTTT
CASTRTGRSGELFF
>TRBD2|TRBV7-3|TRBJ2-5|NA
TGTGCCAGCAGCTTGGAGGGAGGACTAGCGGGGGAGACCCAGTACTTC
CASSLEGGLAGETQYF
>TRBD1|TRBV5-1|TRBJ2-1|NA
TGCGCCAGCAGCTCCAGACAGGGTGATGAGCAGTTCTTC
CASSSRQGDEQFF
>NA|TRBV7-9|TRBJ2-3|NA
TGTGCCAGCAGCTTAGGAGGCGGGCTGGATACGCAGTATTTT
CASSLGGGLDTQYF